The clone carrying this T cell receptor beta chain was counted a few times. Its cognate antigen is unknown. The data were taken from a study of shared clonotypes between healthy human individuals. Study details: Aged between 18 and 49, the donors were a couple of women and three men. General study results and limits: Only blood was sampled, and tissue TCR repertoires likely differ from blood ones.

The CDR3 has 13 amino acids. V shed 6 bases and J shed 3 bases, with 14 bases lying between them. Per germline, CDR1 SQVTM and CDR2 ANQGSEA. Researchers divided each subset's genomic DNA evenly across several immunoSEQ plates. Here immunoSEQ multiplex PCR was the method, and the copy in TCRdb shows in-frame clones only, minus some. The data hold around 2.1 million clones, with approximately 94% observed a single time. Naive CD8 cells comprised CD45RO-negative, CCR7-positively selected cells, excluding terminally differentiated effector memory CD45RA+ cells. Everyone who donated was a Caucasian adult who lived in Nashville, Tennessee.

J is TRBJ1-1 and V is TRBV29-1; TRBD1 might be the D (5 bases). The specimen sequenced was naive CD8+ T cells from PBMCs. This clonotype originated in a man aged 18-30 years in good health. Some clones in this sample may be carry-over from other donors' samples. For the CDR3, the DNA is TGCAGCGTCAGGGTTGGTTTGGACACTGAAGCTTTCTTT. Amino acid sequence: CSVRVGLDTEAFF.